Listed below are T cell receptor beta chains from one sample, sequenced in a study of HIV-infected children after antiretroviral therapy interruption. TCRdb processed the 3' RACE reads anew with MiXCR; each CDR3 protein has one entry. The sample lists about 89,000 distinct CDR3 sequences; around 6.9% were seen once. Material: CD45RA+ CD4+ T cells from PBMCs, pooled from several time points, obtained from a donor given antiretroviral therapy, either interrupted or continuous. The receptors stem from a pool of human donors with HIV. CDR3s include the opening cysteine and the closing phenylalanine or tryptophan. The D gene is left open where the match is weak. A row's size may be missing; if present it is once, few, many or a size class.

d_call j_call clone_size v_call cdr3_nt cdr3_aa
- TRBJ2-1 many TRBV6-2/TRBV6-3 TGTGCCAGCAGCCGGAGAGGGGTAGGCGGATGGAATGAGCAGTTCTTC CASSRRGVGGWNEQFF
- TRBJ1-1 many TRBV5-1 TGCGCCAGCAGCCACCGGTTAGGGCTGGACACTGAAGCTTTCTTT CASSHRLGLDTEAFF
TRBD1 TRBJ2-3 many TRBV20-1 TGCAGTGCTGAAGGGCGGGACAGGGGGTCTGGAGATACGCAGTATTTT CSAEGRDRGSGDTQYF
- TRBJ2-6 few TRBV24-1 TGTGCCACCAGTGAACGGAGCTCTGGGGCCAACGTCCTGACTTTC CATSERSSGANVLTF
- TRBJ2-1 many TRBV7-6 TGTGCCAGCAGCTTGGACCCAAGGACCCGCGATGAGCAGTTCTTC CASSLDPRTRDEQFF
- TRBJ2-1 many TRBV5-1 TGCGCCAGCAGCTTAAAGACCAATGAGCAGTTCTTC CASSLKTNEQFF
- TRBJ2-1 many TRBV12-3/TRBV12-4 TGTGCCAGCACCGTAGGGTGGATTCCGGGTGAGCAGTTCTTC CASTVGWIPGEQFF
- TRBJ2-7 many TRBV29-1 TGCAGCGTTTTGAGGGGGGCGTTAGGAGAGCAGTACTTC CSVLRGALGEQYF
- TRBJ1-1 many TRBV12-3/TRBV12-4 TGTGCCAGCAGTCCCGGGCCTTTAATGAACACTGAAGCTTTCTTT CASSPGPLMNTEAFF
- TRBJ1-5 many TRBV20-1 TGCAGTGCTAGGGGGGTTCGGAATCAGCCCCAGCATTTT CSARGVRNQPQHF
- TRBJ1-6 many TRBV3-1 TGTGCCAGCAGCGCAAGAGGAGCCAGGGGTGGTTCACCCCTCCACTTT CASSARGARGGSPLHF
- TRBJ2-7 many TRBV20-1 TGCAGTGCTAGCCACAGGACAATCTACGAGCAGTACTTC CSASHRTIYEQYF
TRBD2 TRBJ2-7 - TRBV10-3 TGTGCCATCAGGGCTTTAGCGGGGGTCTCCTACGAGCAGTACTTC CAIRALAGVSYEQYF
- TRBJ1-1 - TRBV6-6 TGTGCCAGCACCCTGGGCACTGAAGCTTTCTTT CASTLGTEAFF
TRBD1 TRBJ2-3 many TRBV6-5 TGTGCCAGCAGCAGACAGGGAGTCATCACAGATACGCAGTATTTT CASSRQGVITDTQYF
- TRBJ2-2 many TRBV20-1 TGCAGTGCTAGAACCGGGACCACGAACACCGGGGAGCTGTTTTTT CSARTGTTNTGELFF
TRBD2 TRBJ2-5 many TRBV10-3 TGTGCCATCAGTGGTGGGTTTAGCGGGGCTAACCAAGAGACCCAGTACTTC CAISGGFSGANQETQYF
TRBD2 TRBJ2-5 many TRBV9 TGTGCCAGCAGCGTAGAAATAGCGGGGGGTCTTGAGACCCAGTACTTC CASSVEIAGGLETQYF
- TRBJ2-1 many TRBV20-1 TGCAGTGCTGGGAGGCGGGGGCGATACAATGAGCAGTTCTTC CSAGRRGRYNEQFF
TRBD1 TRBJ1-5 many TRBV7-2 TGTGCCAGCAGCTTACCCACAGGGGTCGGGAATCAGCCCCAGCATTTT CASSLPTGVGNQPQHF
- TRBJ1-3 many TRBV5-1 TGCGCCAGCAGCTTGTATGCGATCGGGTTTGCTGGAAACACCATATATTTT CASSLYAIGFAGNTIYF
- TRBJ2-7 few TRBV14 TGTGCCAGCAGCCAAGCGCGTTGGTCCCCCTACGAGCAGTACTTC CASSQARWSPYEQYF
- TRBJ1-6 many TRBV12-3/TRBV12-4 TGTGCCAGCAGTTTCGACTCAAGCTCACCCCTCCACTTT CASSFDSSSPLHF
- TRBJ2-5 many TRBV20-1 TGCAGTGCTAGTCGGGTTGGCCAAGAGACCCAGTACTTC CSASRVGQETQYF
- TRBJ1-4 many TRBV23-1 TGCGCCAGCAGTCAGCCGGAAAAACTGTTTTTT CASSQPEKLFF
- TRBJ2-1 - TRBV6-2/TRBV6-3 TGTGCCAGCAGTGACCCCCCGGGACGTGAGCAGTTCTTC CASSDPPGREQFF
TRBD2 TRBJ2-1 many TRBV28 TGTGCCAGCAGCCTCCTAACTAGCGGGGGGTACAATGAGCAGTTCTTC CASSLLTSGGYNEQFF
TRBD1 TRBJ1-2 many TRBV6-1 TGTGCCAGCAGTGAAGCCATGGGACAGGGACAGGGAGGTGGCTACACCTTC CASSEAMGQGQGGGYTF
- TRBJ2-7 few TRBV10-3 TGTGCCAGCGGTGGATCCTATGAACAGTACTTC CASGGSYEQYF
- TRBJ2-7 - TRBV7-9 TGTGCCAGCAGCTTAGCGAACGGCTACGAGCAGTACTTC CASSLANGYEQYF
TRBD1 TRBJ2-7 many TRBV19 TGTGCCAGTAGTACCGGACAGGGCCACTACGAGCAGTACTTC CASSTGQGHYEQYF
TRBD1 TRBJ2-1 few TRBV5-1 TGCGCCAGCAGCCTAGGGACAGGGGCGTCCTACAATGAGCAGTTCTTC CASSLGTGASYNEQFF
- TRBJ2-6 many TRBV7-3 TGTGCCAGCAGCAACAGGGTCGGGGCCAACGTCCTGACTTTC CASSNRVGANVLTF
TRBD2 TRBJ2-1 many TRBV5-1 TGCGCCAGCAGCCCGACTAGCGGGGTGGACAATGAGCAGTTCTTC CASSPTSGVDNEQFF
TRBD2 TRBJ2-6 many TRBV18 TGTGCCAGCTCACCACAAAGCGGGAAGAGCTCTGGGGCCAACGTCCTGACTTTC CASSPQSGKSSGANVLTF
- TRBJ2-2 many TRBV6-1 TGTGCCAGCGCGTCCGGCCCGTCGAACACCGGGGAGCTGTTTTTT CASASGPSNTGELFF
TRBD1 TRBJ2-4 many TRBV10-3 TGTGCCATCAGTGGACAGGGTGTCAAAAACATTCAGTACTTC CAISGQGVKNIQYF
- TRBJ1-1 many TRBV28 TGTGCCAGCAGTATGGGCCCCTGGCCTGAAGCTTTCTTT CASSMGPWPEAFF
- TRBJ2-7 many TRBV28 TGTGCCAGCGCTGATTTAGCGCTTAGCTCCTACGAGCAGTACTTC CASADLALSSYEQYF
- TRBJ1-2 many TRBV11-2 TGTGCCAGCAGCTTAGTTTTTCCTCGGGAAGCTAACTATGGCTACACCTTC CASSLVFPREANYGYTF
- TRBJ2-4 many TRBV28 TGTGCCAGCAGTCTCGTAGCCAAAAACATTCAGTACTTC CASSLVAKNIQYF
TRBD2 TRBJ2-2 few TRBV7-2 TGTGCCAGCAGCTCAGGACTAGCGGGGGGACTGACGAACACCGGGGAGCTGTTTTTT CASSSGLAGGLTNTGELFF
TRBD1 TRBJ1-6 many TRBV19 TGTGCCAGTAGGAAGACAGGGGAACAAAATTCACCCCTCCACTTT CASRKTGEQNSPLHF
- TRBJ2-7 many TRBV20-1 TGCAGTGCCTCGCGCGAGGACTACGAGCAGTACTTC CSASREDYEQYF